Shown below are 20 T cell receptor beta chains from a single sample sequenced in a study of cytomegalovirus exposure and HLA in healthy donors. The PCR contained 60 Vbeta and 13 Jbeta primers. The protocol was immunoSEQ multiplex PCR, while the TCRdb copy is restricted to in-frame clones and leaves out a portion. The repertoire holds 100,000 or so clones, around 76% seen once, with about 7.5% in the top ten. Specimen: PBMCs. The origin of the receptors is a man in his forties or fifties in good health and CMV-seropositive.

This chain links TRBV30 with TRBJ2-1, with 8 bases lining up with TRBD2. Germline V CDR1 and CDR2: GTSNPN, SVGIG (reference sequence). Trimming at V came to 3 bases and at J to 8 bases, leaving 12 bases not matched to a gene. CDR3 length equals 15 residues. CDR3 loop: CAWSFGTSILDEQFF. The CDR3 DNA is TGTGCCTGGAGCTTTGGGACTAGTATTCTCGATGAGCAGTTCTTC.

The chain employs TRBV27 and TRBJ1-1, with 7 bases that match TRBD1. The CDR3 contains 14 residues. CDR1 MNHEY and CDR2 SMNVEV come from the germline V gene (reference sequence). J was trimmed by 3 bases and V by 2 bases; bases with no gene match: 3. The CDR3 bases are TGTGCCAGCAGTTTACAGGGGGGATACACTGAAGCTTTCTTT. It codes for CASSLQGGYTEAFF.

V gene TRBV28 combines with J gene TRBJ2-7, with D perhaps TRBD1 (5 bases). V dropped 3 bases and J dropped 9 bases, with 15 bases sitting between them. The CDR3 length is 13 residues. CDR1 is MDHEN, CDR2 SYDVKM, per germline. The CDR3 sequence is CASSFTPGSPQYF. The CDR3 DNA reads as TGTGCCAGCAGTTTCACGCCAGGGTCCCCGCAGTACTTC. Full variable domain (remainder filled in from reference TRBV28 and TRBJ2-7): DVKVTQSSRYLVKRTGEKVFLECVQDMDHENMFWYRQDPGLGLRLIYFSYDVKMKEKGDIPEGYSVSREKKERFSLILESASTNQTSMYLCASSFTPGSPQYFGPGTRLTVT.

This chain uses TRBV10-3 with TRBJ1-5; a weak D match, TRBD1 (6 bases). V was pared by 0 bases and J by 4 bases, with 13 bases between. The germline V gene encodes CDR1 ENHRY and CDR2 SYGVKD. This CDR3 has 16 amino acids. The CDR3 sequence: CAISESSGQRNQPQHF. The CDR3 DNA reads TGTGCCATCAGTGAGTCGTCTGGACAGAGAAATCAGCCCCAGCATTTT.

The gene calls are TRBV7-6 and TRBJ2-7; the match to TRBD1 covers 7 bases. Unmatched junction bases numbered 11, after V lost 4 bases and J lost 5 bases. The CDR3 has 15 residues. Looked up from germline, CDR1 is SGHVS and CDR2 is FNYEAQ. CDR3 sequence reads: CASSSGRQGTHEQYF. In DNA form, the CDR3 reads TGTGCCAGCAGCTCAGGGCGACAGGGAACCCACGAGCAGTACTTC.

V is TRBV5-6 and J is TRBJ1-4; D uncertain. Germline V gene lookup returns CDR1 SGHDT and CDR2 YYEEEE. The CDR3 length is 17 residues. The V end was cut by 1 base, the J end by 0 bases, with 13 bases between. The CDR3 DNA reads TGTGCCAGCAGCTTGCGGGGATTTTCTACAACTAATGAAAAACTGTTTTTT. This encodes CASSLRGFSTTNEKLFF.

The chain has TRBV19 and TRBJ2-7; weak D call: TRBD2 (6 bases). The CDR3 runs 14 residues. The germline V and J ends were trimmed by 3 bases and 2 bases, with 11 bases remaining between them. Germline-derived CDR1 and CDR2 are LNHDA and SQIVND (reference sequence). In DNA, the CDR3 is TGTGCCAGTAGTATCGGGGGAACCACCTACGAGCAGTACTTC. Its translation is CASSIGGTTYEQYF.

This rearrangement joins TRBV6-6 to TRBJ1-1; 7 positions match TRBD1. The CDR3 contains 16 residues. Germline V gives CDR1 MNHNY, CDR2 SVGAGI (reference sequence). The V segment lost 4 bases and the J segment 2 bases; nucleotides outside the gene matches: 10. Here the CDR3 reads CASSFTVQGSNTEAFF. As DNA, the CDR3 is TGTGCCAGCAGTTTCACCGTACAGGGGAGCAACACTGAAGCTTTCTTT.

V is TRBV7-2 and J is TRBJ1-2; 10 bases align to TRBD1. V gave up 1 base and J gave up 2 bases; unmatched junction bases: 1. There are 15 residues in the CDR3. Germline V gives CDR1 SGHTA, CDR2 FQGNSA. CDR3 protein: CASSLVGQGNYGYTF. For the CDR3, the DNA is TGTGCCAGCAGCTTAGTGGGACAGGGGAACTATGGCTACACCTTC.

The chain carries TRBV11-2 and TRBJ2-2, with 9 bases fitting TRBD1. Germline values: CDR1 SGHAT, CDR2 FQNNGV. The V and J ends lost 5 bases and 4 bases, in that order; junction bases with no gene match: 8. The CDR3 is 16 amino acids. This chain's CDR3 is CASSPRDRARTGELFF. The CDR3 nucleotides are TGTGCCAGCAGCCCAAGGGACAGGGCGCGCACCGGGGAGCTGTTTTTT.

The chain recombines TRBV19 with TRBJ2-3, with TRBD2 matching 15 bases. The CDR3 has 16 amino acids. Germline CDR1 and CDR2: LNHDA and SQIVND (reference sequence). Germline trimming cut 7 bases from V and 4 bases from J; bases unmatched to any gene: 6. CDR3 region: CASTVGLAGGPDTQYF. CDR3 in DNA: TGTGCCAGTACCGTGGGACTAGCGGGGGGCCCAGATACGCAGTATTTT.

J is TRBJ2-1 and V is TRBV5-6; 12 bases align to TRBD2. Germline CDR1 SGHDT, CDR2 YYEEEE. The CDR3 sequence is 16 residues long. The V gene end was trimmed by 2 bases and the J gene end by 4 bases; junction bases not matched to a gene: 4. The CDR3 bases are TGTGCCAGCAGCTTCTCGACTAGCGGGAGTTACAATGAGCAGTTCTTC. Protein: CASSFSTSGSYNEQFF.

The chain is built from TRBV4-2 and TRBJ1-4; D is unclear. Trimming pared 6 bases from V and 5 bases from J, leaving 16 bases between. In germline, CDR1 is LGHNA, CDR2 YNFKEQ. The CDR3 extends over 15 amino acids. CDR3 in amino acids: CASSWNSPGNEKLFF. The DNA for the CDR3 is TGTGCCAGCAGTTGGAACAGCCCGGGAAATGAAAAACTGTTTTTT.

The J gene is TRBJ2-7, the V gene TRBV6-1, with D perhaps TRBD1 (5 bases). Germline-derived CDR1 and CDR2 are MNHNS and SASEGT. The length of the CDR3 is 11 residues. Between the trimmed V and J ends, which lost 7 bases and 9 bases, there was a span of 13 bases. CDR3 sequence: CASTRGHRQYF. The CDR3 DNA reads TGTGCCAGCACAAGAGGACACCGGCAGTACTTC.

This clone was seen just once. The chain has TRBV7-3 and TRBJ2-4; 9 bases match TRBD1. V shed 4 bases, J shed 3 bases, and the junction held 13 bases outside the gene matches. Germline V gene data show CDR1 as SGHTA and CDR2 as FQGTGA. The CDR3 sequence is 18 residues long. The CDR3 sequence: CASSSNSNRGLGKNIQYF. CDR3 DNA: TGTGCCAGCAGCTCCAACTCAAACAGGGGGCTTGGCAAAAACATTCAGTACTTC.

The J gene is TRBJ1-2, the V gene TRBV30, with TRBD1 matching 7 bases. There are 15 residues in the CDR3. With 0 bases clipped from V and 4 bases from J, the junction kept 8 bases outside the gene matches. Per the germline V gene, CDR1 is GTSNPN and CDR2 is SVGIG (reference sequence). CDR3 sequence: CAWSVEGAPLYGYTF. The CDR3 DNA sequence: TGTGCCTGGAGTGTAGAGGGGGCCCCTCTCTATGGCTACACCTTC.

This chain connects TRBV27 to TRBJ1-1, with D hard to call. Deletions cut 3 bases from V and 0 bases from J, with 17 bases between. Per germline, CDR1 MNHEY and CDR2 SMNVEV (reference sequence). CDR3 length: 17 amino acids. The CDR3: CASSFLRVGAMNTEAFF. The CDR3 nucleotides read TGTGCCAGCAGTTTCCTCCGGGTGGGAGCCATGAACACTGAAGCTTTCTTT.

The chain couples TRBV27 to TRBJ2-3; 7 nucleotides agree with TRBD2. The V gene's germline CDR1 is MNHEY and CDR2 SMNVEV (reference sequence). The CDR3 spans 16 residues. J was trimmed by 6 bases and V by 6 bases; bases with no gene match: 15. As DNA, the CDR3 is TGTGCCAGCAGCCCCGCCCGCAGCGGGAATGTGGATACGCAGTATTTT. It translates to CASSPARSGNVDTQYF.

This chain connects TRBV7-2 to TRBJ1-3; D unclear. The CDR3 has 14 residues. V dropped 2 bases and J dropped 0 bases, with 5 bases sitting between them. Germline V lookup: CDR1 SGHTA, CDR2 FQGNSA. CDR3 residues: CASSLSFSGNTIYF. In DNA, the CDR3 is TGTGCCAGCAGCTTATCGTTCTCTGGAAACACCATATATTTT.

About this clone: Additional DNA sequences in this sample encode the identical CDR3. The chain carries TRBV11-3 and TRBJ2-1; D may be TRBD2 (6 bases). CDR1 is SGHNT and CDR2 is YENEEA in the germline V gene. Between the trimmed V and J ends, which lost 1 base and 8 bases, there was a span of 6 bases. The CDR3 is made up of 12 amino acids. CDR3: CASSLGGDEQFF. Here the CDR3 DNA reads TGTGCCAGCAGCTTAGGGGGGGATGAGCAGTTCTTC. The full variable domain, its missing parts supplied by reference TRBV11-3 and TRBJ2-1, is EAGVVQSPRYKIIEKKQPVAFWCNPISGHNTLYWYLQNLGQGPELLIRYENEEAVDDSQLPKDRFSAERLKGVDSTLKIQPAELGDSAVYLCASSLGGDEQFFGPGTRLTVL.